Following are 27 T cell receptor beta chains from one sample sequenced in a study of T cells in localized non-small cell lung cancer. Produced via immunoSEQ multiplex PCR; TCRdb's table is partial and in-frame only. This table has around 35,000 clones, 87% appearing once. Source: peripheral blood, taken before any cancer treatment. The receptor source for this set is a woman between 35 and 70 years old with stage I lung adenocarcinoma.

In its sample, this clone was seen once. The gene calls are TRBV10-1 and TRBJ1-1; no definite D call. The germline V gene has CDR1 WNHNN and CDR2 SYGVQD (reference sequence). V was pared by 6 bases and J by 6 bases, with 5 bases between. There are 10 residues in the CDR3. Written as DNA, the CDR3 is TGCGCCAGCAGGGAACCTGAAGCTTTCTTT. Its protein product is CASREPEAFF.

The V and J genes are TRBV19 and TRBJ2-5, with 8 bases fitting TRBD2. Unmatched junction bases numbered 12, after V lost 9 bases and J lost 3 bases. Germline assignment: CDR1 LNHDA and CDR2 SQIVND (reference sequence). This CDR3 has 15 amino acids. CDR3 amino acids: CASRYTGLEKETQYF. The CDR3 DNA sequence: TGTGCCAGCCGATACACGGGACTAGAAAAAGAGACCCAGTACTTC.

There are a few counts of this clone. The chain has TRBV29-1 and TRBJ1-3; no firm D call. The V and J ends lost 4 bases and 5 bases respectively, with 15 bases between them. CDR3 length equals 14 residues. Germline V lookup: CDR1 SQVTM, CDR2 ANQGSEA. The CDR3: CSVAEPPNRNTIYF. The CDR3, as DNA: TGCAGCGTTGCAGAACCTCCGAATAGAAACACCATATATTTT.

V usage is TRBV9 and J usage is TRBJ2-1, with a tentative D call TRBD1 (6 bases). Deletions cut 0 bases from V and 7 bases from J, with 11 bases between. The CDR3 sequence is 14 residues long. From germline, CDR1 is SGDLS and CDR2 YYNGEE. This CDR3 reads CASSVAQGRNEQFF. CDR3 nucleotide sequence: TGTGCCAGCAGCGTAGCACAGGGTAGGAATGAGCAGTTCTTC.

The J gene is TRBJ2-7, the V gene TRBV15; a weak D match, TRBD1 (5 bases). The CDR3 covers 14 residues. V lost 0 bases, J lost 4 bases, and 10 bases lay in between. Germline lookup yields CDR1 LNHNV and CDR2 YYDKDF (reference sequence). CDR3 sequence: CATSRDPRQYEQYF. The DNA of the CDR3 is TGTGCCACCAGCAGAGACCCCCGACAGTACGAGCAGTACTTC.

The chain recombines TRBV7-2 with TRBJ2-3; D may match TRBD1 or TRBD2 (5 bases each). Between the trimmed V and J ends, which lost 2 bases and 4 bases, there was a span of 10 bases. The length of the CDR3 is 14 residues. From germline, CDR1 is SGHTA and CDR2 FQGNSA. DNA for the CDR3: TGTGCCAGCAGCTTATGGGGGAGAGCAGATACGCAGTATTTT. Protein: CASSLWGRADTQYF.

V gene TRBV6-6 combines with J gene TRBJ1-5; D gene uncertain. Deletions cut 2 bases from V and 0 bases from J, with 11 bases between. The germline gives CDR1 MNHNY, CDR2 SVGAGI (reference sequence). This CDR3 is built from 16 residues. CDR3 protein: CASSYGSRNSNQPQHF. Here the CDR3 DNA reads TGTGCCAGCAGTTACGGATCAAGAAATAGCAATCAGCCCCAGCATTTT.

The rearrangement uses TRBV27 and TRBJ2-7; 10 bases fit TRBD1. CDR1 is MNHEY, CDR2 SMNVEV, per germline (reference sequence). Trimming took 0 bases from V and 2 from J; bases not matched to a gene: 7. The CDR3 consists of 17 residues. CDR3 sequence reads: CASSLSRGQGTPYEQYF. The CDR3 DNA reads TGTGCCAGCAGTTTATCGAGGGGACAGGGGACCCCCTACGAGCAGTACTTC.

V usage is TRBV28 and J usage is TRBJ1-1; possible D gene TRBD1, 5 bases. This CDR3 is 14 amino acids long. Germline lookup yields CDR1 MDHEN and CDR2 SYDVKM. Trimming took off 5 bases at V and 5 bases at J, with 15 bases between the two ends. CDR3 region: CASSRGEGVTEAFF. Written as DNA, the CDR3 is TGTGCCAGCAGTCGGGGGGAAGGGGTTACTGAAGCTTTCTTT.

The gene calls are TRBV7-2 and TRBJ2-1; maybe TRBD2 (6 bases). The CDR3 length is 17 residues. The germline CDR1 and CDR2 sequences are SGHTA and FQGNSA. Trimming pared 4 bases from V and 0 bases from J, leaving 16 bases between. CDR3: CASSSFGTSNSYNEQFF. The CDR3, as DNA: TGTGCCAGCAGCTCATTCGGGACTTCGAACTCCTACAATGAGCAGTTCTTC.

The chain couples TRBV2 to TRBJ2-3; 7 bases are shared with TRBD1. With V trimmed by 2 bases and J by 5 bases, 4 bases remained unmatched. From germline, CDR1 is SNHLY and CDR2 FYNNEI. The CDR3 sequence is 14 residues long. In DNA, the CDR3 is TGTGCCAGCAGTGAATCGACAGGGAAAGATACGCAGTATTTT. Translating it yields CASSESTGKDTQYF.

The CDR3: CASSGSQYNEQFF. DNA of the CDR3: TGTGCCAGTAGTGGCTCTCAGTACAATGAGCAGTTCTTC. This chain joins TRBV19 and TRBJ2-1; D is unresolved. Germline values: CDR1 LNHDA, CDR2 SQIVND (reference sequence). This CDR3 region has 13 residues. Trimming left V 5 bases short and J 4 bases short, with 9 bases between.

The chain links TRBV15 to TRBJ2-5, with 8 bases that match TRBD2. The CDR3 extends over 16 amino acids. Unmatched junction bases numbered 6, after V lost 1 base and J lost 2 bases. CDR1 LNHNV and CDR2 YYDKDF come from the germline V gene (reference sequence). CDR3 bases: TGTGCCACCAGCAGAGTGCGGGGGGTGGGACAAGAGACCCAGTACTTC. It specifies CATSRVRGVGQETQYF.

The V call is TRBV28, the J call TRBJ2-1, with 7 bases aligning to TRBD1. The CDR3 sequence is 14 residues long. The germline V gene encodes CDR1 MDHEN and CDR2 SYDVKM. With 7 bases clipped from V and 6 bases from J, the junction kept 9 bases outside the gene matches. CDR3 in amino acids: CASNTYRGGNEQFF. DNA for the CDR3: TGTGCCAGCAATACTTACAGGGGCGGCAATGAGCAGTTCTTC.

The V and J genes are TRBV27 and TRBJ2-2; no firm D call. Germline V gives CDR1 MNHEY, CDR2 SMNVEV (reference sequence). This CDR3 comprises 12 residues. Trimming removed 3 bases at V and 6 bases at J, with 5 bases between. CDR3 residues: CASSLFPGELFF. CDR3 sequence (DNA): TGTGCCAGCAGTTTGTTCCCCGGGGAGCTGTTTTTT.

This chain joins TRBV5-1 and TRBJ2-3; perhaps TRBD1 as D (5 bases). V was pared by 6 bases and J by 2 bases, with 22 bases between. Per the germline V gene, CDR1 is SGHRS and CDR2 is YFSETQ. This CDR3 region has 17 residues. The CDR3 DNA reads as TGCGCCAGCAAGTCCCCTTTCGTAGGGGCAGCCACAGATACGCAGTATTTT. It yields the protein CASKSPFVGAATDTQYF.

This clone was picked up a small number of times. V is TRBV7-3 and J is TRBJ2-3, with D perhaps TRBD2 (6 bases). The CDR3 is 14 residues long. Germline values: CDR1 SGHTA, CDR2 FQGTGA. With 0 bases removed from V and 6 bases from J, the gap between germline ends came to 10 bases. The CDR3 spells CASSLTGGGDTQYF. The CDR3 nucleotides read TGTGCCAGCAGCTTAACGGGAGGCGGGGATACGCAGTATTTT.

This clone was observed a few times. V is TRBV4-3 and J is TRBJ1-4; 7 positions match TRBD1. Germline assignment: CDR1 LGHNA and CDR2 YSLEER. CDR3 length equals 15 residues. The J segment lost 3 bases and the V segment lost 4 bases, leaving 5 bases of the junction unmatched. DNA of the CDR3: TGCGCCAGCAGCCGACAGGGAAAGGCTAATGAAAAACTGTTTTTT. It codes for CASSRQGKANEKLFF.

This clone was detected only once. The V call is TRBV7-3, the J call TRBJ2-3, with a weak D call TRBD1 (6 bases). The CDR3 is 19 residues long. V shed 1 base and J shed 0 bases, with 20 bases lying between them. Germline values: CDR1 SGHTA, CDR2 FQGTGA. CDR3 amino acids: CASSLNMGARIMSTDTQYF. The CDR3 nucleotides read TGTGCCAGCAGCTTAAATATGGGGGCGCGAATAATGAGCACAGATACGCAGTATTTT. The full variable domain, completed using reference TRBV7-3 and TRBJ2-3, is GAGVSQTPSNKVTEKGKYVELRCDPISGHTALYWYRQSLGQGPEFLIYFQGTGAADDSGLPNDRFFAVRPEGSVSTLKIQRTERGDSAVYLCASSLNMGARIMSTDTQYFGPGTRLTVL.

This chain joins TRBV28 and TRBJ1-5; possible D gene TRBD1, 5 bases. Trimming took off 6 bases at V and 0 bases at J, with 15 bases between the two ends. The CDR3 totals 16 residues. Germline V gene data show CDR1 as MDHEN and CDR2 as SYDVKM. The CDR3 DNA is TGTGCCAGCAGCCGGGGACCGTTTAATAGCAATCAGCCCCAGCATTTT. Its protein is CASSRGPFNSNQPQHF.

The rearrangement links TRBV18 to TRBJ2-3, with a tentative D call TRBD1 (5 bases). The CDR3 runs to 13 residues. V gave up 3 bases and J gave up 7 bases, with 11 bases separating them. Germline CDR1 and CDR2: KGHSH and LQKENI. CDR3 sequence reads: CASSPTVQNTQYF. CDR3 in DNA: TGTGCCAGCTCACCGACAGTCCAAAATACGCAGTATTTT.

This rearrangement joins TRBV9 to TRBJ2-6; D is undetermined. Trimming took 2 bases from V and 1 from J, leaving 7 bases between them. This CDR3 has 15 residues. CDR1 is SGDLS, CDR2 YYNGEE, per germline. CDR3 residues: CASSVSDSGANVLTF. CDR3 sequence (DNA): TGTGCCAGCAGCGTTAGTGATTCTGGGGCCAACGTCCTGACTTTC. The variable domain in full, completed from reference TRBV9 and TRBJ2-6, reads DSGVTQTPKHLITATGQRVTLRCSPRSGDLSVYWYQQSLDQGLQFLIQYYNGEERAKGNILERFSAQQFPDLHSELNLSSLELGDSALYFCASSVSDSGANVLTFGAGSRLTVL.

This clone was seen only a few times. The gene calls are TRBV6-6 and TRBJ1-5, with 8 positions matching TRBD1. This CDR3 contains 15 residues. CDR1 is MNHNY and CDR2 is SVGAGI in the germline V gene (reference sequence). V lost 6 bases and J lost 2; bases outside the gene matches: 6. The CDR3 reads CASRDTGGGNQPQHF. CDR3 bases: TGTGCCAGCAGAGATACAGGGGGTGGCAATCAGCCCCAGCATTTT.

The V call is TRBV5-4, the J call TRBJ2-5; 14 positions match TRBD2. CDR1 is SGHNT, CDR2 YYREEE, per germline (reference sequence). The length of the CDR3 is 16 residues. The trim removed 4 bases at V and 2 bases at J, leaving 4 bases unmatched. DNA of the CDR3: TGTGCCAGCAGCAAAGGGACTAGCGGGGGACAAGAGACCCAGTACTTC. Translating it yields CASSKGTSGGQETQYF. Using reference TRBV5-4 and TRBJ2-5 for the parts outside the CDR3, the full variable domain is ETGVTQSPTHLIKTRGQQVTLRCSSQSGHNTVSWYQQALGQGPQFIFQYYREEENGRGNFPPRFSGLQFPNYSSELNVNALELDDSALYLCASSKGTSGGQETQYFGPGTRLLVL.

V is TRBV28 and J is TRBJ1-1; 8 nucleotides line up with TRBD1. V dropped 5 bases and J dropped 0; count of bases not matched to a gene: 11. The CDR3 is made up of 17 amino acids. Germline assignment: CDR1 MDHEN and CDR2 SYDVKM. This chain's CDR3 is CASSPNQGAGLNTEAFF. The DNA of the CDR3 is TGTGCCAGCAGTCCTAACCAGGGGGCGGGGCTGAACACTGAAGCTTTCTTT. Using reference TRBV28 and TRBJ1-1 for the parts outside the CDR3, the full variable domain is DVKVTQSSRYLVKRTGEKVFLECVQDMDHENMFWYRQDPGLGLRLIYFSYDVKMKEKGDIPEGYSVSREKKERFSLILESASTNQTSMYLCASSPNQGAGLNTEAFFGQGTRLTVV.

The table lists this clone with a count of one. The chain employs TRBV18 and TRBJ2-1; 9 positions agree with TRBD1. Per the germline V gene, CDR1 is KGHSH and CDR2 is LQKENI. CDR3 length: 16 amino acids. J lost 0 bases, V lost 0 bases, and 0 bases had no gene match. The CDR3 protein is CASSPPDRGSYNEQFF. The CDR3 nucleotides read TGTGCCAGCTCACCACCGGACAGGGGCTCCTACAATGAGCAGTTCTTC.

This chain links TRBV30 with TRBJ1-5, with a weak D call TRBD1 (5 bases). Germline CDR1 GTSNPN, CDR2 SVGIG (reference sequence). Trimming cost V 0 bases and J 7 bases, with 13 bases left between them. There are 14 residues in the CDR3. CDR3 coding DNA: TGTGCCTGGAGTGTGCAGGGCCGTCGCCAGCCCCAGCATTTT. This encodes CAWSVQGRRQPQHF.